Listed below are T cell receptor beta chains from one sample, sequenced in a study of T cell repertoires in cytomegalovirus infection. One entry per CDR3 protein, called by TCRdb with MiXCR from the reads. The sample holds a few hundred thousand distinct CDR3 sequences; roughly 42% are singletons and the top ten take 48%. These receptors' targets are unknown. Sequences were derived from cultured PBMCs, sampled from culture after CMV antigen stimulation. Every receptor here comes from a human donor in good health (CMV status not recorded). Some clones in this sample may be carry-over from other donors' samples. CDR3s include the opening cysteine and the closing phenylalanine or tryptophan. The D gene is left open where the match is weak. The size of a clone is reported for some rows only, either as once, few or many, or as a class for expanded clones.

TRBV5-8,-,TRBJ2-1,-,CASTPRDFLYNEQFF,TGTGCCAGCACCCCGCGGGACTTCCTGTACAATGAGCAGTTCTTC
TRBV28,TRBD1,TRBJ1-2,few,CASSIPQGFRGYTF,TGTGCCAGCAGTATACCACAGGGGTTTAGGGGCTACACCTTC
TRBV10-3,-,TRBJ2-1,few,CAILAAGEWNEQFF,TGTGCCATCCTGGCGGCAGGGGAATGGAATGAGCAGTTCTTC
TRBV7-8,-,TRBJ2-2,-,CASSTRRLPGELFF,TGTGCCAGCAGCACTCGTAGGCTCCCCGGGGAGCTGTTTTTT
TRBV12-3/TRBV12-4,-,TRBJ2-7,-,CASSFLFEQYF,TGTGCCAGCAGTTTCCTTTTCGAGCAGTACTTC
TRBV6-5,-,TRBJ1-2,few,CASRLAGANYGYTF,TGTGCCAGCAGACTCGCTGGAGCTAACTATGGCTACACCTTC
TRBV7-2,-,TRBJ2-7,once,CASSSRETSAKQQYF,TGTGCCAGCAGCTCCAGGGAAACCTCGGCCAAACAGCAGTACTTC
TRBV3-1,TRBD1,TRBJ1-4,-,CASSPRGQGREKLFF,TGTGCCAGCAGCCCACGGGGACAGGGAAGAGAAAAACTGTTTTTT
TRBV19,-,TRBJ2-2,-,CASSIGMSTGELFF,TGTGCCAGTAGTATAGGTATGAGCACCGGGGAGCTGTTTTTT
TRBV12-3/TRBV12-4,-,TRBJ2-4,-,CASGPADKNIQYF,TGTGCCAGCGGGCCCGCAGATAAAAACATTCAGTACTTC
TRBV27,-,TRBJ2-3,-,CASSSRTLRDTQYF,TGTGCCAGCAGTTCCCGGACTCTCCGAGATACGCAGTATTTT
TRBV7-2,TRBD2,TRBJ2-5,few,CASSFSGSGVRKETQYF,TGTGCCAGCAGCTTTTCGGGTAGCGGGGTTCGGAAAGAGACCCAGTACTTC
TRBV20-1,-,TRBJ2-2,-,CSAPRPPGAGELFF,TGCAGTGCCCCTCGCCCTCCCGGAGCCGGGGAGCTGTTTTTT
TRBV7-8,-,TRBJ2-3,few,CASSYRRTSRGTQYF,TGTGCCAGCAGTTACCGCCGCACGAGCCGTGGTACGCAGTATTTT
TRBV10-3,-,TRBJ2-3,few,CAISDRGQDTQYF,TGTGCCATCAGTGACCGGGGTCAGGATACGCAGTATTTT
TRBV12-3/TRBV12-4,-,TRBJ2-1,few,CASSSLPREFSEQFF,TGTGCCAGCAGTTCCCTCCCCCGGGAGTTCAGTGAGCAGTTCTTC
TRBV19,-,TRBJ1-1,once,CASSSHSNTEAFF,TGTGCCAGTAGTAGTCACAGCAACACTGAAGCTTTCTTT
TRBV4-1,TRBD2,TRBJ2-1,-,CASSPPGLAGGYYNEQFF,TGCGCCAGCAGCCCCCCGGGACTAGCGGGAGGATACTACAATGAGCAGTTCTTC
TRBV6-2/TRBV6-3,TRBD1,TRBJ1-5,-,CASTYRGDQPQHF,TGTGCCAGCACCTACAGGGGGGACCAGCCCCAGCATTTT
TRBV6-5,TRBD2,TRBJ2-7,-,CASSKERGSSYEQYF,TGTGCCAGCAGTAAAGAGCGGGGGAGCTCCTACGAGCAGTACTTC
TRBV20-1,TRBD2,TRBJ2-7,-,CSARDWEGQRSYEQYF,TGCAGTGCTAGAGATTGGGAGGGTCAGCGGTCCTACGAGCAGTACTTC
TRBV7-9,-,TRBJ1-1,few,CASSPRARNTEAFF,TGTGCCAGCAGCCCCCGCGCGAGGAACACTGAAGCTTTCTTT
TRBV5-1,-,TRBJ2-1,-,CASSPGGRRDNEQFF,TGCGCCAGCAGCCCCGGGGGTAGGAGGGACAATGAGCAGTTCTTC
TRBV28,-,TRBJ2-7,-,CASSSPGGLYEQYF,TGTGCCAGCAGTTCCCCAGGGGGGCTTTACGAGCAGTACTTC
TRBV7-2,TRBD2,TRBJ2-3,few,CASSLAPRGGTDTQYF,TGTGCCAGCAGCTTAGCCCCCCGGGGGGGCACAGATACGCAGTATTTT
TRBV7-2,TRBD1,TRBJ2-1,few,CASSLAPTGTGSNEQFF,TGTGCCAGCAGCTTAGCACCAACCGGGACAGGATCCAATGAGCAGTTCTTC
TRBV6-1,-,TRBJ2-3,few,CASEWRSTDTQYF,TGTGCCAGCGAATGGAGAAGCACAGATACGCAGTATTTT
TRBV4-1,-,TRBJ2-3,-,CASSQGIARDTQYF,TGCGCCAGCAGCCAAGGGATAGCGAGAGATACGCAGTATTTT
TRBV7-9,-,TRBJ2-5,-,CASCLGGGAETQYF,TGTGCCAGCTGTCTGGGCGGAGGCGCAGAGACCCAGTACTTC
TRBV20-1,-,TRBJ2-1,-,CSARETLSSYNEQFF,TGCAGTGCTAGAGAGACACTTAGCTCCTACAATGAGCAGTTCTTC
TRBV19,-,TRBJ1-5,few,CASNGGYSNQPQHF,TGTGCCAGTAACGGGGGGTATAGCAATCAGCCCCAGCATTTT
TRBV12-3/TRBV12-4,TRBD1,TRBJ2-4,few,CASSSGTGGSLAKNIQYF,TGTGCCAGCAGTTCCGGGACAGGGGGTTCTTTGGCCAAAAACATTCAGTACTTC
TRBV13,TRBD2,TRBJ2-7,-,CASSPYGLAQSEQYF,TGTGCCAGCAGCCCTTATGGACTAGCGCAATCCGAGCAGTACTTC
TRBV6-6,-,TRBJ2-3,-,CASDKSRGSTDTQYF,TGTGCCAGCGACAAATCCCGCGGCAGCACAGATACGCAGTATTTT
TRBV7-8,-,TRBJ2-6,-,CASSPGLLLPSGANVLTF,TGTGCCAGCAGCCCCGGACTTCTCCTCCCCTCTGGGGCCAACGTCCTGACTTTC
TRBV7-2,-,TRBJ2-1,-,CASSPRPGAVGYNEQFF,TGTGCCAGCAGCCCTCGCCCTGGGGCGGTAGGGTACAATGAGCAGTTCTTC
TRBV7-9,-,TRBJ1-1,-,CASSRDPGTEAFF,TGTGCCAGCAGCCGGGACCCCGGGACTGAAGCTTTCTTT
TRBV7-2,TRBD2,TRBJ2-2,few,CASSSRTRGGPTGELFF,TGTGCCAGCAGCTCTAGAACGCGGGGGGGCCCCACCGGGGAGCTGTTTTTT
TRBV6-8,TRBD2,TRBJ2-3,few,CASNLGRLAGGPYTDTQYF,TGTGCCAGCAACCTGGGGAGACTAGCGGGGGGGCCCTACACAGATACGCAGTATTTT
TRBV6-6,-,TRBJ2-5,-,CASTAGFETQYF,TGTGCCAGCACGGCAGGATTCGAGACCCAGTACTTC
TRBV6-2/TRBV6-3,-,TRBJ1-3,-,CASIEDGYSGNTIYF,TGTGCCAGCATTGAAGACGGTTACTCTGGAAACACCATATATTTT
TRBV7-2,-,TRBJ2-3,many,CASSPDTDTQYF,TGTGCCAGCAGCCCGGACACAGATACGCAGTATTTT
TRBV14,TRBD1,TRBJ1-1,-,CASSIISWNRDRGHRNTEAFF,TGTGCCAGCAGTATTATAAGCTGGAACCGGGACAGGGGCCACCGGAACACTGAAGCTTTCTTT
TRBV20-1,-,TRBJ2-7,-,CSGGGGADRNEQYF,TGCAGTGGGGGCGGTGGGGCAGACAGGAACGAGCAGTACTTC
TRBV7-2,-,TRBJ2-7,-,CASSQAGGWQYF,TGTGCCAGCAGCCAAGCAGGGGGGTGGCAGTACTTC
TRBV7-2,TRBD1,TRBJ2-1,-,CASTTGQGAGNEQFF,TGTGCCAGCACGACGGGACAGGGGGCGGGTAATGAGCAGTTCTTC
TRBV12-3/TRBV12-4,-,TRBJ2-3,few,CASSLDAADTQYF,TGTGCCAGCAGTCTCGATGCTGCAGATACGCAGTATTTT
TRBV19,TRBD2,TRBJ2-5,-,CASSIVAGEETQYF,TGTGCCAGTAGTATAGTAGCGGGAGAAGAGACCCAGTACTTC
TRBV6-1,-,TRBJ2-7,few,CASSPRGSIYEQYF,TGTGCCAGCAGTCCGAGGGGCTCGATCTACGAGCAGTACTTC